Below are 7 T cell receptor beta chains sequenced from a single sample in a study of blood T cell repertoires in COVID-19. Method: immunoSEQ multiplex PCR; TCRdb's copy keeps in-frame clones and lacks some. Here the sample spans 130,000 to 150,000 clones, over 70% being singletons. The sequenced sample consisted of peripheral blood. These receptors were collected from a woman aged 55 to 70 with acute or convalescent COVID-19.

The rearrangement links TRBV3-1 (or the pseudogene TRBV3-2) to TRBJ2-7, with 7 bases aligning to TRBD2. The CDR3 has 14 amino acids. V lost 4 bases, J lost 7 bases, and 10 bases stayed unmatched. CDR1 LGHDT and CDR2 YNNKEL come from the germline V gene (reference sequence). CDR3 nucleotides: TGTGCCAGCAGCCGGGGTAGCGGGTCTGGGGAGCAGTACTTC. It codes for CASSRGSGSGEQYF.

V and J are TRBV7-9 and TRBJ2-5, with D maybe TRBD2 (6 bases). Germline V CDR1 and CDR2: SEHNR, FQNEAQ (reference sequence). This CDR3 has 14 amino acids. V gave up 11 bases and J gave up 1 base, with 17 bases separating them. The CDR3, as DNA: TGTGCCGTTACCGCCGGAGGGATCCAAGAGACCCAGTACTTC. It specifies CAVTAGGIQETQYF.

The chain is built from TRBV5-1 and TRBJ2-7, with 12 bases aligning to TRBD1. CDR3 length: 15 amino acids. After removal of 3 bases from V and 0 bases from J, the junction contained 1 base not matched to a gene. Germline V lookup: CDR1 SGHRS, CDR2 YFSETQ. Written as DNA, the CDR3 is TGCGCCAGCAGCTGGGGACAGGGGGCCTCCTACGAGCAGTACTTC. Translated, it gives CASSWGQGASYEQYF.

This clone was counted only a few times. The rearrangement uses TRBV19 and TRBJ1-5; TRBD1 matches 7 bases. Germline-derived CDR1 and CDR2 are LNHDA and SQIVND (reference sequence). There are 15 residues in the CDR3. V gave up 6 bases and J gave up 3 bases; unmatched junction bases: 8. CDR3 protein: CASSILTGVNQPQHF. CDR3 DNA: TGTGCCAGTAGCATTCTTACAGGGGTCAATCAGCCCCAGCATTTT.

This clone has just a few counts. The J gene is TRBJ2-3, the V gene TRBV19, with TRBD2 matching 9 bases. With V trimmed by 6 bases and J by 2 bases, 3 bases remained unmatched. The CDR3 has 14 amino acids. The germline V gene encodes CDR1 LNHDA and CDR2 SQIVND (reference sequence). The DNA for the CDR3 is TGTGCCAGTAGCCCTAGCGGGGCCACAGATACGCAGTATTTT. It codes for CASSPSGATDTQYF.

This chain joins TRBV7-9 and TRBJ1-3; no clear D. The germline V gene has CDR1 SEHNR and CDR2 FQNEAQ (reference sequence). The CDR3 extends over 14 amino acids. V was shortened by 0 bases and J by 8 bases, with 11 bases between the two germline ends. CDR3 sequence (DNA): TGTGCCAGCAGCTTAGCAAGCGTGGTAGACACCATATATTTT. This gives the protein CASSLASVVDTIYF.

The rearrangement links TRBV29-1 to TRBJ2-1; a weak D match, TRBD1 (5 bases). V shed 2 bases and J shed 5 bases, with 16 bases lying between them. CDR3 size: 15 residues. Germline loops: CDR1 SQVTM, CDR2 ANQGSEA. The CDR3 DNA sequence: TGCAGCGTTGAACGCCCGTACGACAGCAACAATGAGCAGTTCTTC. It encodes CSVERPYDSNNEQFF.